The 3 T cell receptor beta chains below all came from one sample that was sequenced in a study of OX40 agonist ivuxolimab in advanced cancers. Clones were sequenced by immunoSEQ multiplex PCR, and TCRdb holds only the in-frame ones, with some missing. The table includes roughly 25,000 clones, around four fifths detected once. Specimen: CD4+ or CD8+ T cells sorted from blood, collected in a trial of the OX40 agonist ivuxolimab. These receptors originate from an adult with an advanced solid tumor such as melanoma, head and neck, liver or kidney cancer.

V gene TRBV11-1 combines with J gene TRBJ2-5; the D is unclear. This CDR3 region has 13 residues. Germline CDR1 reads SGHAT; CDR2 reads FQDESV (reference sequence). Trimming cost V 5 bases and J 3 bases, with 10 bases left between them. The DNA of the CDR3 is TGTGCCAGCAGCACGAAGTGGGAAGAGACCCAGTACTTC. It yields the protein CASSTKWEETQYF.

J is TRBJ1-5 and V is TRBV23-1, with D unresolved. TRBV23-1 is known as an ORF, though its function is uncertain. V was clipped by 9 bases and J by 1 base, with 16 bases between them. There are 15 residues in the CDR3. The CDR3 protein is CASRSGVGSNQPQHF. CDR3 nucleotide sequence: TGCGCCAGTAGGTCTGGGGTAGGGAGCAATCAGCCCCAGCATTTT.

This clone occurred once. As DNA, the CDR3 is TGTGCCAGCAGCAAAGCGCAACGGGACAGGGGTAACACCGGGGAGCTGTTTTTT. Its protein product is CASSKAQRDRGNTGELFF. The chain uses TRBV21-1 and TRBJ2-2; whether TRBD1, the table's D call, matches the DNA was not checked. TRBV21-1 is a pseudogene. This CDR3 is built from 18 residues.